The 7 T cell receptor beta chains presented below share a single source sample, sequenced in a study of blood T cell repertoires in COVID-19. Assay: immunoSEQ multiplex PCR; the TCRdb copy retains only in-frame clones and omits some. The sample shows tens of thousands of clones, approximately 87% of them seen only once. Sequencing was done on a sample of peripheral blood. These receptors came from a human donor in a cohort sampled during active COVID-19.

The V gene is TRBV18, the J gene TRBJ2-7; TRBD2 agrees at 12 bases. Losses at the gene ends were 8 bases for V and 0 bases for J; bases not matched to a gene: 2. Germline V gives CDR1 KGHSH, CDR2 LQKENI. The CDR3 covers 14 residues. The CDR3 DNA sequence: TGTGCCAGCCGGGGACTAGCGGGCTCCTACGAGCAGTACTTC. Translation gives CASRGLAGSYEQYF.

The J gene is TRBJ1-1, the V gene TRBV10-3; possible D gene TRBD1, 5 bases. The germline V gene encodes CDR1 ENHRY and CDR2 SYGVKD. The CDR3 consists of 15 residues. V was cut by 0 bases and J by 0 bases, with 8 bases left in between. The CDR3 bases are TGTGCCATCAGTGAGTCAGCAGGGATGAACACTGAAGCTTTCTTT. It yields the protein CAISESAGMNTEAFF.

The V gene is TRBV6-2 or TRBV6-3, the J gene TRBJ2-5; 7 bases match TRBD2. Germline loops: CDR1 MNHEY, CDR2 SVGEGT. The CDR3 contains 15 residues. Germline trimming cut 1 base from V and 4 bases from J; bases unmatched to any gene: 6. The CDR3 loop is CASSYLRGVGETQYF. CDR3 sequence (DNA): TGTGCCAGCAGTTACTTACGGGGGGTCGGAGAGACCCAGTACTTC.

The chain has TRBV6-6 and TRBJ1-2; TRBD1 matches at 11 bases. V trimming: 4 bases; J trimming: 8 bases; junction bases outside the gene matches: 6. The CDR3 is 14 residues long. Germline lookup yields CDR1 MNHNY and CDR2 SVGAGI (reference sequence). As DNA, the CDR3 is TGTGCCAGCAGTTGGTGGGGACAGGGGGAAGGCTACACCTTC. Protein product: CASSWWGQGEGYTF.

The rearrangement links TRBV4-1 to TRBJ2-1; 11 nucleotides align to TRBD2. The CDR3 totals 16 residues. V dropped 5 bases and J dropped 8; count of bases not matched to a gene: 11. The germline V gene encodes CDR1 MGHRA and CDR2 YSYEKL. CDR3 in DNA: TGCGCCAGCAGCGGAAGCGCACTAGCGGGGGTCCATGAGCAGTTCTTC. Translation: CASSGSALAGVHEQFF.

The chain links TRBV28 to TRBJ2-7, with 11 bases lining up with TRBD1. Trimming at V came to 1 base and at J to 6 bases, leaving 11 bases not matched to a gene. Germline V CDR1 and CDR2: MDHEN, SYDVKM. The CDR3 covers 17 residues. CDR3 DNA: TGTGCCAGCAGTTTATCCCCATGGACAGGGGGCTTATTCGAGCAGTACTTC. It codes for CASSLSPWTGGLFEQYF. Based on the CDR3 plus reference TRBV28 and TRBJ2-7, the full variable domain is DVKVTQSSRYLVKRTGEKVFLECVQDMDHENMFWYRQDPGLGLRLIYFSYDVKMKEKGDIPEGYSVSREKKERFSLILESASTNQTSMYLCASSLSPWTGGLFEQYFGPGTRLTVT.

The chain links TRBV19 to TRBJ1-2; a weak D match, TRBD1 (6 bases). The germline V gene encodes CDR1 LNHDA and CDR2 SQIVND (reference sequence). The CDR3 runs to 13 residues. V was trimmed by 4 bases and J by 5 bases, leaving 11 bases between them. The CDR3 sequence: CASSSTGLYGYTF. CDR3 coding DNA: TGTGCCAGTAGTAGTACAGGGTTGTATGGCTACACCTTC.